This entry describes one T cell receptor beta chain. The junction does not match germline at one end; this may be a read error. Germline CDR1 SEHNR, CDR2 FQNEAQ (reference sequence). The CDR3 length is 15 residues. These data are taken from a study of cytomegalovirus exposure and HLA in healthy donors. Background on the study: Around 83% of around 390 genotyped donors fell in the Caucasian-associated ancestry cluster.

PCR primers comprised 60 Vbeta and 13 Jbeta primers. In the authors' methods: The count from a later analysis was 79 million or so unique TCR beta chains, 9 million to 12 million of them shared. Assay used: immunoSEQ multiplex PCR; TCRdb lists only in-frame clones, some missing. For V, J and clone size, that table is used; D and trimming come from the DNA. The sample yields 200,000 to 250,000 clones, 75% to 85% seen once. The clonotype was recovered from a woman in her fifties or sixties in good health and CMV-seropositive. The chain employs TRBV7-9 and TRBJ1-3; unclear D gene. What was sequenced was PBMCs. The CDR3 loop reads CSSSLSQLSGNTIYF. The CDR3 nucleotides read TGTTCCAGCAGCTTGTCCCAACTCTCTGGAAACACCATATATTTT.